This TCR beta chain was observed in a study of beta chain features in type 1 diabetes. This clone was counted between two and nine times. Its antigen remains unknown. Study findings and constraints: Healthy donors had naive, central memory and Treg TCRB repertoires that appeared less similar than those seen among patients. For Type 1 diabetes patients, all four CD4+ subsets carried TCRB CDR3s that were moderately but significantly shorter.

Germline CDR1 and CDR2: SGHNT and YYREEE (reference sequence). The CDR3 extends over 16 amino acids. The V and J ends lost 0 bases and 3 bases, in that order; junction bases with no gene match: 3. Since all of the isolated RNA was reverse transcribed, expressed TCRB transcripts were what got sequenced. Repertoires were generated with immunoSEQ multiplex PCR, while TCRdb's copy carries only in-frame clones and drops some. The data contain about 39,000 clones, over 45% of them singletons. The source of this sequence is a woman aged 18 to 35 in good health. The V call is TRBV5-4, the J call TRBJ2-5; TRBD2 agrees at 12 bases. The sequenced sample was central memory CD4+ T cells from blood. The CDR3 region is CASSLEGLAGKETQYF. CDR3 DNA sequence: TGTGCCAGCAGCTTGGAAGGACTAGCGGGAAAAGAGACCCAGTACTTC.